This TCR beta chain was obtained from a study of blood T cell repertoires in COVID-19. In the study overall: PBMCs, B-cell-depleted T cells, or T cells were the source of the cDNA or gDNA that made up the material.

Generated by immunoSEQ multiplex PCR, the TCRdb table keeps only in-frame clones and is missing some. The sample yields around 8,000 clones, roughly 70% seen once. The CDR3 is 15 residues long. Per germline, CDR1 MDHEN and CDR2 SYDVKM. Trimming removed 7 bases at V and 0 bases at J, with 13 bases between. V gene TRBV28 combines with J gene TRBJ1-5; D is uncertain. Input material: peripheral blood. The TCR originated in a human donor in a cohort sampled during active COVID-19. The CDR3 here is CASTHTGFSNQPQHF. CDR3 coding DNA: TGTGCCAGCACTCACACGGGTTTTAGCAATCAGCCCCAGCATTTT.